Presented here are 18 T cell receptor beta chains from one specimen sequenced in a study of blood T cell repertoires in COVID-19. Data came from immunoSEQ multiplex PCR; TCRdb stores just in-frame clones and leaves some out. This sample has about 180,000 clones, with about 81% found just once. The sequenced sample consisted of peripheral blood. The source of these receptors is a woman of 80 years or more with COVID-19, enrolled during active disease.

The rearrangement uses TRBV19 and TRBJ2-3; D is perhaps TRBD2 (6 bases). CDR3 length: 15 amino acids. Trimming pared 4 bases from V and 6 bases from J, leaving 17 bases between. Germline values: CDR1 LNHDA, CDR2 SQIVND (reference sequence). The CDR3 bases are TGTGCCAGTAGTACCGGACTAAGAGGGTCGGATACGCAGTATTTT. Its protein is CASSTGLRGSDTQYF.

The gene calls are TRBV5-4 and TRBJ1-3; 12 bases map to TRBD1. After removal of 4 bases from V and 3 bases from J, the junction contained 8 bases not matched to a gene. The germline V gene encodes CDR1 SGHNT and CDR2 YYREEE (reference sequence). The CDR3 is made up of 17 amino acids. As DNA, the CDR3 is TGTGCCAGCAGCAAACCGGGACAGGGGGCTGGTGGAAACACCATATATTTT. Translated, it gives CASSKPGQGAGGNTIYF.

The chain uses TRBV6-5 and TRBJ2-7, with a weak D call TRBD1 (6 bases). Germline V gives CDR1 MNHEY, CDR2 SVGAGI. The germline V and J ends were trimmed by 2 bases and 7 bases, with 21 bases remaining between them. This CDR3 is built from 16 residues. The CDR3 region is CASSYQAGQIGEEQYF. DNA for the CDR3: TGTGCCAGCAGTTACCAGGCTGGACAGATAGGTGAAGAGCAGTACTTC.

V usage is TRBV14 and J usage is TRBJ1-5; D unresolved. The CDR3 loop spans 16 amino acids. Trimming left V 0 bases short and J 6 bases short, with 15 bases between. Germline CDR1 is SGHDN and CDR2 is FVKESK. CDR3 sequence (DNA): TGTGCCAGCAGCCAAGATAATGAAGGAGTCAGTCAGCCCCAGCATTTT. Amino acids: CASSQDNEGVSQPQHF.

This clone showed up just a few times. The CDR3 coding sequence is TGTGCCAGCACGGGGGAGTGGGGATACGAGCAGTACTTC. Translation: CASTGEWGYEQYF. This chain uses TRBV28 with TRBJ2-7; D perhaps matches TRBD2 (6 bases). The germline CDR1 and CDR2 sequences are MDHEN and SYDVKM. This CDR3 has 13 residues. Trimming pared 7 bases from V and 4 bases from J, leaving 14 bases between.

This clone was seen only once. The chain carries TRBV2 and TRBJ2-6, with 10 bases lining up with TRBD1. V lost 7 bases and J lost 4; bases outside the gene matches: 7. The CDR3 contains 16 residues. The germline CDR1 and CDR2 sequences are SNHLY and FYNNEI. CDR3 in DNA: TGTGCCAGCACCGGGACAGGGGCTTCCGGGGCCAACGTCCTGACTTTC. This codes for CASTGTGASGANVLTF.

This clone was recorded only once. The rearrangement joins TRBV19 to TRBJ2-7; 12 bases are shared with TRBD1. Germline trimming cut 2 bases from V and 6 bases from J; bases unmatched to any gene: 5. CDR3 length equals 15 residues. CDR1 LNHDA and CDR2 SQIVND come from the germline V gene (reference sequence). CDR3 in amino acids: CASSITGTGGSEQYF. The CDR3 nucleotides read TGTGCCAGTAGTATAACCGGGACAGGGGGCTCCGAGCAGTACTTC.

This clone came up once. This CDR3 is CASSLATGYNEQFF. The CDR3 DNA reads as TGTGCCAGCAGCTTAGCCACAGGATACAATGAGCAGTTCTTC. The chain carries TRBV7-9 and TRBJ2-1, with a tentative D call TRBD1 (5 bases). The V gene lost 0 bases and the J gene lost 4 bases, with 7 bases spanning the gap. From germline, CDR1 is SEHNR and CDR2 FQNEAQ (reference sequence). This CDR3 comprises 14 residues.

This clone was observed many times. The V and J genes are TRBV7-2 and TRBJ2-3; 8 positions agree with TRBD1. This CDR3 region has 16 residues. CDR1 is SGHTA and CDR2 is FQGNSA in the germline V gene. Trimming cost V 2 bases and J 5 bases; bases outside gene matches: 9. The CDR3 loop reads CASSLIPGGMGDTQYF. As DNA, the CDR3 is TGTGCCAGCAGCTTAATCCCAGGGGGCATGGGAGATACGCAGTATTTT.

The genes are TRBV18 and TRBJ2-7; a weak D match, TRBD1 (5 bases). Trimming took off 5 bases at V and 8 bases at J, with 16 bases between the two ends. Germline values: CDR1 KGHSH, CDR2 LQKENI. CDR3 length: 13 residues. This CDR3 reads CASSASGLEKQYF. For the CDR3, the DNA is TGTGCCAGCTCAGCCTCAGGGTTGGAAAAGCAGTACTTC.

The rearrangement joins TRBV28 to TRBJ2-7; D unresolved. The V and J ends lost 6 bases and 5 bases respectively, with 17 bases between them. CDR3 length: 14 residues. Germline V gives CDR1 MDHEN, CDR2 SYDVKM. The CDR3 protein is CASRPRGYTNEQYF. In nucleotides, the CDR3 is TGTGCCAGCAGACCAAGAGGATATACAAACGAGCAGTACTTC.

The chain joins TRBV29-1 to TRBJ1-1; no clear D. The CDR3 totals 13 residues. Germline V gene sequence: CDR1 SQVTM, CDR2 ANQGSEA. Trimming took 1 base from V and 4 from J, leaving 10 bases between them. The CDR3 region has the DNA TGCAGCGTTGAAGGGGGAGGCGGCACTGAAGCTTTCTTT. Its protein product is CSVEGGGGTEAFF.

The CDR3 DNA reads as TGCGCCAGCAGCATGGACAGGGTAGAGGGTGAGCAGTTCTTC. Translated: CASSMDRVEGEQFF. The chain carries TRBV5-1 and TRBJ2-1; 8 nucleotides match TRBD1. The germline V gene encodes CDR1 SGHRS and CDR2 YFSETQ. V lost 4 bases, J lost 9 bases, and 9 bases stayed unmatched. The CDR3 spans 14 residues.

In DNA, the CDR3 is TGCGCCAGCAGCTCAACAGGGGGCGCATACGAGCAGTACTTC. Protein: CASSSTGGAYEQYF. V gene TRBV5-1 combines with J gene TRBJ2-7, with 9 bases that match TRBD1. Germline-derived CDR1 and CDR2 are SGHRS and YFSETQ. Trimming took 3 bases from V and 4 from J; bases not matched to a gene: 5. This CDR3 is built from 14 residues.

The chain joins TRBV19 to TRBJ2-2; TRBD2 matches 10 bases. Germline V lookup: CDR1 LNHDA, CDR2 SQIVND (reference sequence). Trimming removed 6 bases from V and 7 bases from J; junction bases left unmatched: 8. CDR3 length: 15 residues. The CDR3 spells CASRPQRGGNGELFF. DNA for the CDR3: TGTGCCAGTAGGCCCCAGCGGGGGGGCAACGGGGAGCTGTTTTTT.

The V call is TRBV10-3, the J call TRBJ2-3; 13 bases are shared with TRBD2. Trimming at V came to 10 bases and at J to 4 bases, leaving 8 bases not matched to a gene. This CDR3 contains 15 residues. Germline V gene sequence: CDR1 ENHRY, CDR2 SYGVKD. This CDR3 is CATRPGTSGADTQYF. The CDR3 DNA is TGTGCCACCCGCCCCGGGACTAGCGGGGCAGATACGCAGTATTTT.

V and J are TRBV11-3 and TRBJ2-2; D unresolved. The germline V gene has CDR1 SGHNT and CDR2 YENEEA. This CDR3 region has 14 residues. The V end was cut by 5 bases, the J end by 0 bases, with 7 bases between. In DNA form, the CDR3 reads TGTGCCAGCAGCGGCAGGACGAACACCGGGGAGCTGTTTTTT. This gives the protein CASSGRTNTGELFF. The full variable domain, its missing parts supplied by reference TRBV11-3 and TRBJ2-2, is EAGVVQSPRYKIIEKKQPVAFWCNPISGHNTLYWYLQNLGQGPELLIRYENEEAVDDSQLPKDRFSAERLKGVDSTLKIQPAELGDSAVYLCASSGRTNTGELFFGEGSRLTVL.

This sequence joins TRBV5-4 and TRBJ1-2, with D hard to call. The CDR3 has 12 amino acids. Looked up from germline, CDR1 is SGHNT and CDR2 is YYREEE (reference sequence). Trimming removed 6 bases from V and 8 bases from J, with 14 bases in between. The CDR3 reads CASTELSGGYTF. CDR3 in DNA: TGTGCCAGCACGGAGTTGTCTGGGGGCTACACCTTC.